This T cell receptor beta chain appears in the sequencing data of a study of blood T cell repertoires in COVID-19 (dated by TCRdb to 2018 to 2020). Some background on the complete study: Collaborator samples came from the United States, Italy and Spain and covered acute and convalescent phases of COVID-19. The prospective study material was composed of cDNA or gDNA derived from T cells, B-cell-depleted T cells, or PBMCs. Subjects who had been exposed to COVID-19, were actively infected with it, or had recovered from it provided the deeply sampled blood TCRbeta repertoires that made up the dataset. The repertoires were made available in a free public database intended to serve as a resource for research on the immune response to SARS-CoV-2. The samples were drawn from the first 160 participants of the ongoing ImmuneRACE study and from roughly 1,300 subjects provided by 6 global collaborators. The sample metadata nearly always contained a de-identified subject ID, COVID-19 status, age in years and sex. HLA class I and class II types, where available, came from metadata supplied by the sample provider rather than from assay-based typing. The paper's findings and limits, for the study overall: How much clinical and demographic metadata was included differed by source and by participant, and the metadata was provided uncurated.

TCRbeta CDR3 regions were amplified from genomic DNA by means of the immunoSEQ Assay, a bias-controlled multiplex PCR. In the original analysis: The number of nucleated cells in each sample was estimated from the amplification of reference gene primers within the assay. To quantify the absolute abundance of each unique TCRbeta CDR3 rearrangement, sequence reads were collapsed and filtered. Productive Simpson clonality was computed per sample as the square root of Simpson's diversity index over productive rearrangements. Sourced from immuneACCESS, this table was stored by TCRdb with only in-frame sequences that have V and J called. A share of the clones is absent; for the studies checked, an unresolved V gene accounts for under half, and the remainder has no known explanation. V and J calls and clone size follow that table, whereas D and trimming were derived from the DNA. Here the sample has fewer than 150,000 clones; approximately 83% occur a single time. The ten most abundant clones make up 15% to 20% of the sample.

With regard to this clone: Its binding antigen is unknown. Base qualities are not recorded, but no much larger clone differs from it by a single base.

CDR1 KGHSH and CDR2 LQKENI are derived from the germline V gene. V was cut back by 5 bases and J by 1 base, leaving a gap of 8 bases between them. The CDR3 covers 13 residues, taking in both the cysteine and the phenylalanine. Only the CDR3 DNA is retained, 39 bases long and in frame from the first base. Samples from volunteer blood donors who had recovered from COVID-19 were contributed by a second Seattle source. Whole blood was collected in K2EDTA tubes by collaborating institutions according to the institutions' own protocols. Collaborator samples were shipped for TCRbeta analysis as frozen whole blood, isolated PBMCs, or DNA extracted from either sample type.

This receptor was taken from a woman between 50 and 59 years old who had recovered from COVID-19. The specimen sequenced was peripheral blood. Recombination joined TRBV18 with TRBJ1-1; the D gene is unclear. The DNA is as follows: TGTGCCAGCTCAGCAACAACGAACACTGAAGCTTTCTTT. This is translated as CASSATTNTEAFF.